These 21 T cell receptor beta chains came from one sample sequenced in a study of T cell repertoires in cytomegalovirus infection. MiXCR, run by TCRdb on the reads, gives a single entry per CDR3 protein. The sample holds under 850,000 distinct CDR3 sequences; less than 40% are singletons and the top ten take about 2.8%. The sequenced material came from PBMCs. The origin of the receptors is a human donor in good health (CMV status not recorded). Some clones in this sample may be carry-over from other donors' samples.

This clonotype came up a few times. The chain is built from TRBV5-1 and TRBJ2-5; weak D call: TRBD1 (5 bases). Per the germline V gene, CDR1 is SGHRS and CDR2 is YFSETQ. The CDR3 is made up of 14 amino acids. The germline V and J ends were trimmed by 0 bases and 5 bases, with 11 bases remaining between them. The DNA of the CDR3 is TGCGCCAGCAGCTTGGGGTCAGGGTCGGAGACCCAGTACTTC. As protein: CASSLGSGSETQYF.

V gene TRBV6-1 combines with J gene TRBJ1-2, with unresolved D. The CDR3 has 12 amino acids. Deletions cut 3 bases from V and 5 bases from J, with 7 bases between. Per germline, CDR1 MNHNS and CDR2 SASEGT. As DNA, the CDR3 is TGTGCCAGCAGTGAGGAGGGTTATGGCTACACCTTC. Translating it yields CASSEEGYGYTF.

This clonotype was found a few times. V gene TRBV29-1 combines with J gene TRBJ1-5; possibly TRBD1 for D (6 bases). This CDR3 is built from 12 residues. Germline-derived CDR1 and CDR2 are SQVTM and ANQGSEA. Trimming stripped 6 bases from V and 4 bases from J, with 10 bases between. The CDR3 DNA reads TGCAGCGTGGGGCAGGGGAATCAGCCCCAGCATTTT. It yields the protein CSVGQGNQPQHF.

The sample holds a few counts of this clonotype. The chain has TRBV2 and TRBJ1-5, with TRBD1 matching 8 bases. This CDR3 contains 15 residues. The germline CDR1 and CDR2 sequences are SNHLY and FYNNEI. V dropped 6 bases and J dropped 3; count of bases not matched to a gene: 7. In nucleotides, the CDR3 is TGTGCCAGCAGACCCGACAGGGGAAACAATCAGCCCCAGCATTTT. Residues: CASRPDRGNNQPQHF.

J is TRBJ1-1 and V is TRBV12-3 or TRBV12-4, with D unresolved. The CDR3 is 13 amino acids. V lost 7 bases and J 1 base, leaving 10 bases between the germline ends. The CDR3 reads CASTRNRNTEAFF. The CDR3 nucleotides read TGTGCCAGCACCCGGAATCGGAACACTGAAGCTTTCTTT.

The V and J genes are TRBV27 and TRBJ1-1, with 7 bases fitting TRBD1. The V and J ends lost 2 bases and 10 bases, in that order; junction bases with no gene match: 16. The CDR3 consists of 16 residues. Germline CDR1 and CDR2: MNHEY and SMNVEV (reference sequence). CDR3 protein: CASSLIGGREGRGAFF. CDR3 sequence (DNA): TGTGCCAGCAGTTTAATAGGGGGCAGGGAGGGTCGAGGAGCTTTCTTT.

With respect to this clonotype: The junction differs from germline at one of its ends, possibly a read error. V is TRBV6-1 and J is TRBJ2-1; 10 nucleotides align to TRBD2. CDR3 size: 19 residues. From germline, CDR1 is MNHNS and CDR2 SASEGT. The CDR3 DNA sequence: TGTGTCAGCTATATTGAATCGGCTAGCGGGGGCCACGATCGGGATGAGCAGTTCTTC. Protein product: CVSYIESASGGHDRDEQFF.

The chain is built from TRBV15 and TRBJ1-1; TRBD1 agrees at 8 bases. The V and J ends lost 8 bases and 4 bases, in that order; junction bases with no gene match: 6. Germline lookup yields CDR1 LNHNV and CDR2 YYDKDF (reference sequence). The CDR3 totals 13 residues. The chain's CDR3 is CATSWTGSTEAFF. The DNA of the CDR3 is TGTGCCACCTCTTGGACAGGGTCCACTGAAGCTTTCTTT.

The chain carries TRBV27 and TRBJ1-2; TRBD1 might be the D (6 bases). Trimming shortened V by 8 bases and J by 4 bases, and 17 bases separated the two germline ends. Looked up from germline, CDR1 is MNHEY and CDR2 is SMNVEV (reference sequence). The CDR3 totals 14 residues. The CDR3 here is CASSPNTGFYGYTF. CDR3 sequence (DNA): TGTGCCAGCTCTCCCAACACAGGGTTCTATGGCTACACCTTC.

Worth noting for this clonotype: It is likely a read error, because the conserved phenylalanine at the end of the CDR3 is missing. The V and J genes are TRBV7-9 and TRBJ2-1, with 8 nucleotides matching TRBD2. V lost 5 bases, J lost 0 bases, and 9 bases stayed unmatched. The germline CDR1 and CDR2 sequences are SEHNR and FQNEAQ (reference sequence). The CDR3 contains 17 residues. The CDR3 here is CASSPREGRSSYNEQFV. Here the CDR3 DNA reads TGTGCCAGCAGCCCCCGGGAGGGCAGAAGCTCCTACAATGAGCAGTTCGTC.

The chain combines TRBV27 with TRBJ1-5; tentative D call: TRBD1 (5 bases). Germline lookup yields CDR1 MNHEY and CDR2 SMNVEV (reference sequence). This CDR3 comprises 16 residues. Trimming cost V 3 bases and J 0 bases, with 12 bases left between them. CDR3: CASSFSGSPSNQPQHF. The CDR3 DNA follows: TGTGCCAGCAGTTTCTCAGGGTCTCCTAGCAATCAGCCCCAGCATTTT.

This clonotype came up a few times. V usage is TRBV28 and J usage is TRBJ1-1; D gene uncertain. V dropped 3 bases and J dropped 0 bases, with 11 bases sitting between them. This CDR3 has 15 amino acids. CDR1 and CDR2 from the germline V gene are MDHEN and SYDVKM. CDR3 protein: CASSFFPSVNTEAFF. CDR3 DNA: TGTGCCAGCAGTTTTTTCCCATCGGTGAACACTGAAGCTTTCTTT.

This clonotype came up a few times. This chain connects TRBV10-3 to TRBJ2-7; 7 bases align to TRBD1. Germline CDR1 reads ENHRY; CDR2 reads SYGVKD. The V gene end was trimmed by 7 bases and the J gene end by 3 bases; junction bases not matched to a gene: 6. CDR3 length: 13 amino acids. CDR3 in amino acids: CAIKERDSYEQYF. The DNA of the CDR3 is TGTGCCATCAAAGAAAGGGACAGCTACGAGCAGTACTTC.

In its sample, this clonotype was seen many times. The gene calls are TRBV11-2 and TRBJ2-1; no firm D call. V was cut by 7 bases and J by 1 base, with 14 bases left in between. The length of the CDR3 is 15 residues. The germline CDR1 and CDR2 sequences are SGHAT and FQNNGV. CDR3 residues: CASTIAPGSYNEQFF. In DNA, the CDR3 is TGTGCCAGCACCATTGCCCCGGGTTCCTACAATGAGCAGTTCTTC.

The chain has TRBV27 and TRBJ2-7; 8 bases line up with TRBD1. CDR1 and CDR2 from the germline V gene are MNHEY and SMNVEV (reference sequence). This CDR3 region has 16 residues. The J segment lost 6 bases and the V segment lost 3 bases, leaving 13 bases of the junction unmatched. Here the CDR3 reads CASSFLSGTGHGEQYF. The CDR3 region has the DNA TGTGCCAGCAGTTTTTTATCCGGGACAGGTCACGGCGAGCAGTACTTC.

V usage is TRBV28 and J usage is TRBJ2-5; unclear D gene. The germline gives CDR1 MDHEN, CDR2 SYDVKM. Trimming stripped 2 bases from V and 4 bases from J, with 5 bases between. The CDR3 runs 12 residues. The CDR3 nucleotides are TGTGCCAGCAGTTTACGGCGAGAGACCCAGTACTTC. It codes for CASSLRRETQYF.

This chain links TRBV18 with TRBJ1-2, with 9 positions matching TRBD1. Losses at the gene ends were 4 bases for V and 4 bases for J; bases not matched to a gene: 7. CDR1 KGHSH and CDR2 LQKENI come from the germline V gene. This CDR3 is 15 amino acids long. The CDR3 loop is CASSRTGTGLYGYTF. DNA of the CDR3: TGTGCCAGCTCACGTACCGGGACAGGGCTCTATGGCTACACCTTC.

To note about this clonotype: It may be a read error: a sequence one base away is much more abundant. V is TRBV7-2 and J is TRBJ2-7; TRBD1 agrees at 10 bases. This CDR3 is built from 15 residues. Germline V gives CDR1 SGHTA, CDR2 FQGNSA. The J segment lost 11 bases and the V segment lost 4 bases, leaving 14 bases of the junction unmatched. The DNA of the CDR3 is TGTGCCAGCAGCTCCCGGACAGGGGGACCGGGAGAGAAGTACTTC. It yields the protein CASSSRTGGPGEKYF.

The chain recombines TRBV7-2 with TRBJ2-1; maybe TRBD2 (7 bases). V lost 1 base, J lost 0 bases, and 13 bases lay in between. The CDR3 sequence is 17 residues long. Germline loops: CDR1 SGHTA, CDR2 FQGNSA. DNA for the CDR3: TGTGCCAGCAGCTTAGGGGGAGGGGGAAGCTCCTACAATGAGCAGTTCTTC. Its protein is CASSLGGGGSSYNEQFF.

V and J are TRBV15 and TRBJ1-5; 9 nucleotides match TRBD1. V gave up 4 bases and J gave up 5 bases; unmatched junction bases: 21. CDR1 is LNHNV, CDR2 YYDKDF, per germline (reference sequence). This CDR3 contains 20 residues. The CDR3 spells CATSIDFAWRGQGLDQPQHF. Written as DNA, the CDR3 is TGTGCCACCAGCATCGATTTTGCTTGGAGGGGACAGGGCCTGGATCAGCCCCAGCATTTT.

A few counts support this clonotype. V usage is TRBV6-1 and J usage is TRBJ2-4, with 7 bases that match TRBD1. Trimming removed 6 bases from V and 0 bases from J; junction bases left unmatched: 8. Germline V lookup: CDR1 MNHNS, CDR2 SASEGT. The CDR3 totals 16 residues. CDR3 region: CASRTGIRLAKNIQYF. The CDR3 coding sequence is TGTGCCAGCAGGACAGGGATCCGACTAGCCAAAAACATTCAGTACTTC.